This T cell receptor (beta chain) originates from a study of T-cell reconstitution after alpha-beta-depleted transplantation in children (dated by TCRdb to between 2015 and 2016). Study-level background: Using TCR repertoire profiling, the study followed T-cell immune reconstitution in a quantitative way in children after TCRalphabeta/CD19-depleted allogeneic hematopoietic cell transplantation.

Per the publication, the treatment or condition label means: allogeneic hematopoietic cell transplantation with graft depleted of TCRalphabeta T cells and CD19 B cells. Transplant recipients were children who received TCRalphabeta/CD19-depleted allogeneic hematopoietic cell grafts. Findings and caveats that apply to the study as a whole: The apparently early alphabetaT-cell count recovery about two months after transplant was reportedly dependent on only several hundred rapidly expanded clones derived from non-depleted graft cells. In some patients, high TCRbeta diversity at day 60 was attributed to recipient T cells and intrathymic progenitors that had survived conditioning. Hyperexpanded clone frequencies declined over subsequent months; after one year, T-cell counts and TCRbeta diversity were mostly attributed to newly produced T cells.

Library preparation employed PCR. The instrument was an Illumina HiSeq 2500. TCR libraries were prepared with molecular barcoding, using unique molecular identifiers to normalize TCRbeta repertoire quantification. Using fastp trimming at Q25 and MiXCR clonotype assembly, TCRdb reanalyzed the public sequencing data and kept in-frame beta chains. Under each unique CDR3 protein, matching rows form one entry showing the most common genes and DNA. The sample data list about 70,000 distinct CDR3 sequences, and 9.5% to 13% of these were observed just once. The ten largest make up approximately 13% of the sample. CDR1 SQVTM and CDR2 ANQGSEA are derived from the germline V gene. Its CDR3 holds 13 amino acids, cysteine through phenylalanine. Only CDR3 DNA remains: 39 bases, in frame from the first base. Regarding this clonotype: Its antigen is still unknown. This may be a read error: a much more frequent sequence differs by one nucleotide.

This TCR was sampled from a boy aged 5-17 years with acute myeloid leukemia, due to receive a stem cell transplant. The sequencing used PBMCs, collected before TCRalphabeta/CD19-depleted stem cell transplant. This receptor chain uses TRBV29-1 and TRBJ2-1, with 10 bases aligning to TRBD2. For the CDR3, the sequence is CSVEGTSGGALVF. In nucleotide form, the sequence is TGCAGCGTTGAAGGAACGAGCGGGGGGGCCCTAGTTTTC.